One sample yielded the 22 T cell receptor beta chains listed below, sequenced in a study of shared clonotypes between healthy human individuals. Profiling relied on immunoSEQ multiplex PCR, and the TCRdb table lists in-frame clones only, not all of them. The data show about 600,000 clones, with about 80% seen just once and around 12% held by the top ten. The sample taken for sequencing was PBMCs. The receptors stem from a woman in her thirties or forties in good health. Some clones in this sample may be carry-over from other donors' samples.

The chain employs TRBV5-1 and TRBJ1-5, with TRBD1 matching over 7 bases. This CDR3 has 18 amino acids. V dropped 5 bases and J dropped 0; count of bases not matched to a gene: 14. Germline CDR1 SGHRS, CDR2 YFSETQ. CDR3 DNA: TGCGCCAGCAGTCAGCTTCCAGGGGGGCCATATAGCAATCAGCCCCAGCATTTT. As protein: CASSQLPGGPYSNQPQHF.

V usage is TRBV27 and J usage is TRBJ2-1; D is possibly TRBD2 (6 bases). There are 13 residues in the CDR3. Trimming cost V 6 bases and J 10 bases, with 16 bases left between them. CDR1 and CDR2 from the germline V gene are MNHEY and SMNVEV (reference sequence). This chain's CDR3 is CASRPWRDGEQFF. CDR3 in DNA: TGTGCCAGCAGGCCCTGGCGGGATGGGGAGCAGTTCTTC.

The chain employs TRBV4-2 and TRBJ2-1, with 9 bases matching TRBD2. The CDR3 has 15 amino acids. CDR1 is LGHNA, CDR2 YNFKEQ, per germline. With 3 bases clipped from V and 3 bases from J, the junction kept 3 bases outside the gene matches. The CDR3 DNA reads TGTGCCAGCAGCCAGCCTAGCGGGGACTACAATGAGCAGTTCTTC. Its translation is CASSQPSGDYNEQFF.

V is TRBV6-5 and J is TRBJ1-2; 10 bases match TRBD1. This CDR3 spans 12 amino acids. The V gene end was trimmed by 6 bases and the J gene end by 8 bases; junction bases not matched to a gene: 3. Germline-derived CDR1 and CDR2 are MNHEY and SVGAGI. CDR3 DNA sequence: TGTGCCAGCAGAAGGACAGGGGGAGGCTACACCTTC. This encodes CASRRTGGGYTF.

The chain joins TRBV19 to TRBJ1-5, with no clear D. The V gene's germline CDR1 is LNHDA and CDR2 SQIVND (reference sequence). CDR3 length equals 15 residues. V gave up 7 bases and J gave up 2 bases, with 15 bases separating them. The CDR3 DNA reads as TGTGCCAGTAAGGAGGAGGGAAGAGGCAATCAGCCCCAGCATTTT. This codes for CASKEEGRGNQPQHF.

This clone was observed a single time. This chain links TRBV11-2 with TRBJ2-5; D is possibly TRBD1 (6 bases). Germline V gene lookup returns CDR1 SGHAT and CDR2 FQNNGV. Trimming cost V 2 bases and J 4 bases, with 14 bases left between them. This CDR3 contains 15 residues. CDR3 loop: CASSLILTGSETQYF. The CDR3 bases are TGTGCCAGCAGCTTAATTTTAACAGGGTCAGAGACCCAGTACTTC.

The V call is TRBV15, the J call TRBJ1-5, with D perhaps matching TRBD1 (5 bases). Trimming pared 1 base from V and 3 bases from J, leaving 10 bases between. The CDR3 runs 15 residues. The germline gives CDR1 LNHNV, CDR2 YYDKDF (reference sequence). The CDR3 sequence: CATSRVRDPNQPQHF. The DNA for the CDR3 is TGTGCCACCAGCAGAGTGAGGGACCCCAATCAGCCCCAGCATTTT.

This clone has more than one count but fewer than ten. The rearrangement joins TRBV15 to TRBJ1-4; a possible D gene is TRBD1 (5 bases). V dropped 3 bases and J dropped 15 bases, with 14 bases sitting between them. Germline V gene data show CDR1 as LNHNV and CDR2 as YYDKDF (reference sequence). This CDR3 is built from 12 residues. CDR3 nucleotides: TGTGCCACCAGCAGGCTTCAGGGTGGGGTGTTTTTT. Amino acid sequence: CATSRLQGGVFF.

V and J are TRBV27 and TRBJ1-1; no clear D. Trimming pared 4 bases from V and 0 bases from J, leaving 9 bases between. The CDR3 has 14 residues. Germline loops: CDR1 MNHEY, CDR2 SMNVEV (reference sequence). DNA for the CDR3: TGTGCCAGCAGTTCCCGTCCGATGAACACTGAAGCTTTCTTT. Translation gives CASSSRPMNTEAFF.

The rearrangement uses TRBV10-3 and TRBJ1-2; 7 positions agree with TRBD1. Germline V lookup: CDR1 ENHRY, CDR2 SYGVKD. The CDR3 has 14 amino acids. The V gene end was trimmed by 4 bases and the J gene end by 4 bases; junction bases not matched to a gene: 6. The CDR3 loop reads CAISGEGQSYGYTF. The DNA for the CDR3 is TGTGCCATCAGTGGCGAGGGACAGTCCTATGGCTACACCTTC.

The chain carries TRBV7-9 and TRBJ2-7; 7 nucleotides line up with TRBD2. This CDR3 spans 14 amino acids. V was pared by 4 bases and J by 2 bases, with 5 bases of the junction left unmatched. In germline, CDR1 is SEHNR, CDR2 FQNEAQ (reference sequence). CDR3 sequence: CASSSSGTTYEQYF. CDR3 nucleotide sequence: TGTGCCAGCAGCTCCAGCGGGACCACCTACGAGCAGTACTTC.

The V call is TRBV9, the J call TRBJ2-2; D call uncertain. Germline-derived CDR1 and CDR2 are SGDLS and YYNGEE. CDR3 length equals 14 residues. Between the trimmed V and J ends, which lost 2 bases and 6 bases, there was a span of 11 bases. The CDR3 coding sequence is TGTGCCAGCAGCGTCTATAAGGTGGCCGGGGAGCTGTTTTTT. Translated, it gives CASSVYKVAGELFF. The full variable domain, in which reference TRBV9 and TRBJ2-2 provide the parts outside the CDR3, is DSGVTQTPKHLITATGQRVTLRCSPRSGDLSVYWYQQSLDQGLQFLIQYYNGEERAKGNILERFSAQQFPDLHSELNLSSLELGDSALYFCASSVYKVAGELFFGEGSRLTVL.

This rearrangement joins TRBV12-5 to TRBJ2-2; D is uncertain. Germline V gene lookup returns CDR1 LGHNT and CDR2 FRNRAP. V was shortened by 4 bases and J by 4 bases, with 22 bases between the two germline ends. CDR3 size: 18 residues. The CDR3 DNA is TGTGCTAGTGGTTGGGGTGAGAGCTACTGGGGATCCACCGGGGAGCTGTTTTTT. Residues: CASGWGESYWGSTGELFF.

CDR3 region: CASSPSGGMGTDTQYF. The CDR3 DNA reads TGTGCCAGCAGCCCGTCCGGGGGAATGGGGACAGATACGCAGTATTTT. The V gene is TRBV4-2, the J gene TRBJ2-3, with D tentatively TRBD2 (6 bases). CDR1 and CDR2 from the germline V gene are LGHNA and YNFKEQ. The CDR3 runs 16 residues. With 4 bases removed from V and 3 bases from J, the gap between germline ends came to 17 bases.

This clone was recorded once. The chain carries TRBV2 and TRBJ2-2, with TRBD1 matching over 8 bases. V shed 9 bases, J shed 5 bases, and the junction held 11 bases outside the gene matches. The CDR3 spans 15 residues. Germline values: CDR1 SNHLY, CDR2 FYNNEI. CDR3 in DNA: TGTGCCAGAAAAGCGCAGGGGGCAAGGACCGGGGAGCTGTTTTTT. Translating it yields CARKAQGARTGELFF.

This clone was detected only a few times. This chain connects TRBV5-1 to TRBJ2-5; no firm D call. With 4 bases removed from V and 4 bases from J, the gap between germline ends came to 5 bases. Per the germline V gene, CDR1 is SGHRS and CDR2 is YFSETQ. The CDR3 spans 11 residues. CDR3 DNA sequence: TGCGCCAGCAGCCAAACAGAGACCCAGTACTTC. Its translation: CASSQTETQYF.

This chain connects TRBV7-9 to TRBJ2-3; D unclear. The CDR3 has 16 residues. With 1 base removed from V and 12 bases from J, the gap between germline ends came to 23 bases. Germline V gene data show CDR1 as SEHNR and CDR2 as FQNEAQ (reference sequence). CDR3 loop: CASSLVFSSSRPSQYF. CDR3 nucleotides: TGTGCCAGCAGCTTAGTGTTCTCATCATCCCGTCCTTCTCAGTATTTT.

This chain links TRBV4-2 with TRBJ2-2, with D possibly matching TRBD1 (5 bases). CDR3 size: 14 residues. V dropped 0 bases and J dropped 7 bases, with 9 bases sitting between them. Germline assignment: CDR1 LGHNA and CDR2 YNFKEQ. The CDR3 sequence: CASSQEADSGELFF. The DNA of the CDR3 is TGTGCCAGCAGCCAAGAGGCAGACAGCGGGGAGCTGTTTTTT.

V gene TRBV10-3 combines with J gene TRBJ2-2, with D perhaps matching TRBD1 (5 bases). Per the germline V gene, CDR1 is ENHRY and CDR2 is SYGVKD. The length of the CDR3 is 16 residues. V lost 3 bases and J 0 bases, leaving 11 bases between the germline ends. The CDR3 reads CAISDGASANTGELFF. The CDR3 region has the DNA TGTGCCATCAGTGATGGGGCTAGTGCGAACACCGGGGAGCTGTTTTTT.

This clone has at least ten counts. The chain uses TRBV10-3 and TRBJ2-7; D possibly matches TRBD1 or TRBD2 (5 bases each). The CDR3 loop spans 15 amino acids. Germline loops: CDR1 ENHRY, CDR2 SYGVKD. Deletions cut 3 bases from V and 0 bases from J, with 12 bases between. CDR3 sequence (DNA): TGTGCCATCAGTGACTGGGACGCTAGCTCCTACGAGCAGTACTTC. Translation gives CAISDWDASSYEQYF.

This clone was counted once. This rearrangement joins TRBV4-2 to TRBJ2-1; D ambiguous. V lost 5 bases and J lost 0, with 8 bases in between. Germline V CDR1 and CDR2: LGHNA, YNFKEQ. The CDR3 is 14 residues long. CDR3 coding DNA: TGTGCCAGCAGCTTCGAAAGCTCCTACAATGAGCAGTTCTTC. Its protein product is CASSFESSYNEQFF.

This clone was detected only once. The CDR3 loop reads CASSYGTSGKFPEQFF. CDR3 bases: TGCGCCAGCAGCTACGGGACTAGCGGGAAATTCCCTGAGCAGTTCTTC. The chain recombines TRBV5-1 with TRBJ2-1, with 13 bases lining up with TRBD2. Per germline, CDR1 SGHRS and CDR2 YFSETQ. CDR3 size: 16 residues. After removal of 3 bases from V and 9 bases from J, the junction contained 9 bases not matched to a gene.